This T cell receptor (beta chain) was documented in a study of OX40 agonist ivuxolimab in advanced cancers. Study at large: The patients received agonistic anti-OX40 (CD134) antibody ivuxolimab.

Libraries were prepared by immunoSEQ multiplex PCR; TCRdb keeps only in-frame clonotypes and omits some of them. Of tens of thousands of clones listed, about 85% were seen once; the top ten hold less than 4.5%. Sequencing was performed on CD4+ or CD8+ T cells sorted from blood, taken in a trial of the OX40 agonist ivuxolimab. The sequence was collected from an adult with an advanced solid tumor such as melanoma, head and neck, liver or kidney cancer.

CDR3 amino acids: CASSFMGKPTEAFF. The CDR3 DNA follows: TGTGCCAGCAGCTTTATGGGGAAGCCCACTGAAGCTTTCTTT. The rearrangement joins TRBV5-6 to TRBJ1-1, with D unresolved. This CDR3 contains 14 residues. V lost 2 bases to trimming and J lost 4 bases, with 12 bases between them. Germline-derived CDR1 and CDR2 are SGHDT and YYEEEE.